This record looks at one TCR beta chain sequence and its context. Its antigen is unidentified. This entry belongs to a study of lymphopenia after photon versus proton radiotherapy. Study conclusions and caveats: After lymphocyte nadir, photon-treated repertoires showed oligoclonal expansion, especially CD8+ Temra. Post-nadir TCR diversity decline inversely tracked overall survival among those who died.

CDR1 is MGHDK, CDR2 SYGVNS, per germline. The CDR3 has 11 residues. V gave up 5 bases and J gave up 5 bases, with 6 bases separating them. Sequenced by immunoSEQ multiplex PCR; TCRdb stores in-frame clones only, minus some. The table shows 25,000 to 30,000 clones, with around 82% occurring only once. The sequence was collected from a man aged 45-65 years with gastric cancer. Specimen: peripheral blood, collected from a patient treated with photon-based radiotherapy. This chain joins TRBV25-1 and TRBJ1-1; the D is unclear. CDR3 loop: CASSLGTEAFF. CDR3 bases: TGTGCCAGCAGTCTAGGAACTGAAGCTTTCTTT.